This T cell receptor (beta chain) was sequenced in a study of blood T cell repertoires in COVID-19 (dated by TCRdb to 2018 to 2020). Study-level background: The collaborator samples originated in the United States, Italy and Spain and spanned the acute and convalescent phases of COVID-19. Where available, HLA class I and class II types were obtained from metadata supplied by the sample provider rather than from assay-based typing. Nearly every sample came with metadata listing a de-identified subject ID, COVID-19 status, age in years and sex. The repertoires were released in a freely available public database meant as a resource for research on the immune response to SARS-CoV-2. The prospective study material was composed of cDNA or gDNA derived from T cells, B-cell-depleted T cells, or PBMCs. Subjects who had been exposed to COVID-19, were actively infected with it, or had recovered from it provided the deeply sampled blood TCRbeta repertoires that made up the dataset. The samples were drawn from the first 160 participants of the ongoing ImmuneRACE study and from 1,254 subjects provided by 6 global collaborators.

Collaborating institutions collected whole blood in K2EDTA tubes following their own protocols. For TCRbeta analysis, collaborators shipped samples as frozen whole blood, isolated PBMCs, or DNA extracted from either of those sample types. As concerns this clone: Its recognized antigen is unknown. No base quality information exists; no much larger clone differs at one position.

TCRbeta CDR3 regions were amplified from genomic DNA using the immunoSEQ Assay, a bias-controlled multiplex PCR. On the study's bioinformatics: The number of nucleated cells in each sample was estimated by amplification of reference gene primers within the assay. To quantify the absolute abundance of each unique TCRbeta CDR3 rearrangement, sequence reads were collapsed and filtered. For each sample, productive Simpson clonality was calculated by taking the square root of Simpson's diversity index across productive rearrangements. Sourced from immuneACCESS, this table was stored by TCRdb with only in-frame sequences that have V and J called. A share of the clones is absent; for the studies checked, an unresolved V gene accounts for under half, and the remainder has no known explanation. V and J calls and clone size are those listed in that table; D and trimming were worked out from the DNA. This sample gives some 49,000 clones in total; 65% to 90% of them show up just once. The top ten constitute around 2.7% of the sample.

Overall study results and their limits: The quantity of clinical and demographic metadata differed by source and by participant and was supplied without curation.

The CDR3 numbers 15 residues from cysteine through phenylalanine. Kept here is only the CDR3 DNA, which spans 45 bases and is read in frame from base 1. V has 5 bases trimmed and J has 7 bases trimmed; junction bases matching no gene number 11. The germline V gene encodes CDR1 GTSNPN and CDR2 SVGIG (reference sequence). The sequenced sample was peripheral blood. The origin of this receptor is an older woman with acute or convalescent COVID-19. The receptor chain draws on TRBV30 and TRBJ2-7; the junction holds 13 bases that match TRBD2. The nucleotides are TGTGCCTGGGGCGGCATGGGACTAGCGGGACGAGAGCAGTACTTC. This yields the protein CAWGGMGLAGREQYF.